This T cell receptor (beta chain) emerged from a study of PD-1 blockade in classical Hodgkin lymphoma. Overall study results and limits: Excluded were patients who started nivolumab under 1 year after ASCT, a group that had lower diversity. Sources of repertoire differences remain undefined, possibly disease activity or prior therapy.

Time point meaning: cycle 4 day 1 (C4D1), after 6 weeks of nivolumab. Every one of the patients relapsed after autologous stem cell transplantation (brentuximab vedotin exposure was variable). The CDR3 covers 12 residues. V was clipped by 6 bases and J by 5 bases, with 13 bases between them. CDR1 and CDR2 (germline): SQVTM, ANQGSEA. Notes on this clone: Its specificity is not known.

This table comes from immunoSEQ multiplex PCR, and its TCRdb copy is limited to in-frame clones, with some not included. The sample has over 85,000 clones; 93% are singletons. The genes are TRBV29-1 and TRBJ1-1, with a possible D match to TRBD1 (5 bases). The receptor's source is a human donor with classical Hodgkin lymphoma. This specimen was peripheral blood mononuclear cells (PBMCs), taken before the fourth cycle of nivolumab. This CDR3 reads CSVGYQGTEAFF. In nucleotides, the CDR3 is TGCAGCGTGGGTTATCAGGGAACTGAAGCTTTCTTT.